The rows below give T cell receptor beta chains drawn from one sample of a study of T cell changes during pregnancy in multiple sclerosis. Repertoires were generated with immunoSEQ multiplex PCR, while TCRdb's copy carries only in-frame clones and drops some. Among 52,000 or so clones, about nine tenths were seen once, and the ten largest hold around 0.29%. The starting material was CD4+ T cells from peripheral blood mononuclear cells, obtained in the second trimester of pregnancy. All receptors come from a female donor with multiple sclerosis, enrolled in a pregnancy study. The CDR3 runs from the conserved cysteine through the conserved F or W. D genes are given only for firm matches. Some rows mark clone size as missing; the rest say once, few, many or name a class of expanded clone.

clone_size	v_call	d_call	j_call	cdr3_aa	cdr3_nt
-	TRBV30	-	TRBJ1-1	CAWRPGTFQNTEAFF	TGTGCCTGGAGACCCGGGACATTCCAGAACACTGAAGCTTTCTTT
few	TRBV2	TRBD2	TRBJ2-7	CASRRGLAGGKNEQYF	TGTGCCAGCAGGAGGGGACTAGCGGGGGGGAAAAACGAGCAGTACTTC
-	TRBV5-6	-	TRBJ2-7	CASRVDSSYEQYF	TGTGCCAGCAGGGTGGACAGTTCCTACGAGCAGTACTTC
-	TRBV9	-	TRBJ1-1	CASSVDQGTEAFF	TGTGCCAGCAGCGTAGATCAGGGCACTGAAGCTTTCTTT
-	TRBV11-3	TRBD2	TRBJ2-3	CASSLDGGAGVSTDTQYF	TGTGCCAGCAGCTTAGACGGGGGGGCCGGGGTTAGCACAGATACGCAGTATTTT
-	TRBV4-1	TRBD2	TRBJ2-1	CASSQGLGSGSWNEQFF	TGCGCCAGCAGCCAAGGTTTGGGTAGCGGGAGTTGGAATGAGCAGTTCTTC
-	TRBV7-3	TRBD2	TRBJ2-1	CASSSLAGGPRNEQFF	TGTGCCAGCAGCTCTCTAGCGGGGGGGCCTCGAAATGAGCAGTTCTTC
-	TRBV6-5	-	TRBJ1-4	CASSQYGNEKLFF	TGTGCCAGCAGTCAGTACGGGAATGAAAAACTGTTTTTT
-	TRBV11-1	-	TRBJ2-6	CASSLGANSGANVLTF	TGTGCCAGCAGCTTAGGCGCTAACTCTGGGGCCAACGTCCTGACTTTC
-	TRBV6-1	-	TRBJ2-3	CASSESANTDTQYF	TGTGCCAGCAGTGAAAGCGCGAACACAGATACGCAGTATTTT